The 20 T cell receptor beta chains below all came from one sample that was sequenced in a study of blood T cell repertoires in COVID-19. Method: immunoSEQ multiplex PCR; TCRdb's copy keeps in-frame clones and lacks some. Of some 76,000 clones in the sample, around 88% were seen once. Specimen: peripheral blood. Source of these receptors: a man aged 55-75 years with acute or convalescent COVID-19.

The rearrangement links TRBV13 to TRBJ2-1, with D possibly being TRBD1 (5 bases). The CDR3 is 15 residues long. V lost 1 base, J lost 3 bases, and 10 bases lay in between. The germline V gene has CDR1 PRHDT and CDR2 FYEKMQ (reference sequence). The CDR3 nucleotides read TGTGCCAGCAGCTTAGAGTTCAGGGTCTACAATGAGCAGTTCTTC. Amino acid sequence: CASSLEFRVYNEQFF.

The chain recombines TRBV19 with TRBJ1-2, with D possibly matching TRBD1 (5 bases). The germline V gene encodes CDR1 LNHDA and CDR2 SQIVND (reference sequence). This CDR3 has 15 amino acids. Between the trimmed V and J ends, which lost 1 base and 8 bases, there was a span of 17 bases. CDR3 in amino acids: CASSIVQGSVRGYTF. In DNA form, the CDR3 reads TGTGCCAGTAGTATAGTCCAGGGAAGCGTTCGGGGCTACACCTTC.

CDR3 protein: CASSLVGVGQGYEQYF. The CDR3 DNA reads as TGTGCCAGCAGCTTAGTTGGGGTGGGGCAGGGCTACGAGCAGTACTTC. V is TRBV11-2 and J is TRBJ2-7, with D possibly being TRBD1 (5 bases). CDR3 length: 16 residues. Trimming left V 1 base short and J 3 bases short, with 16 bases between. Germline V lookup: CDR1 SGHAT, CDR2 FQNNGV.

This chain uses TRBV30 with TRBJ1-2; D not resolved. Trimming stripped 7 bases from V and 4 bases from J, with 19 bases between. In germline, CDR1 is GTSNPN, CDR2 SVGIG (reference sequence). The CDR3 extends over 14 amino acids. This chain's CDR3 is CASHPRETVYGYTF. The CDR3 coding sequence is TGTGCCTCACATCCGAGGGAAACGGTCTATGGCTACACCTTC.

CDR3 sequence: CASSEAGLAGGDTQYF. The CDR3 DNA sequence: TGTGCCAGCAGTGAAGCTGGGCTAGCGGGGGGAGATACGCAGTATTTT. The chain is built from TRBV2 and TRBJ2-3; 11 bases align to TRBD2. This CDR3 spans 16 amino acids. Germline trimming cut 0 bases from V and 5 bases from J; bases unmatched to any gene: 4. Germline V CDR1 and CDR2: SNHLY, FYNNEI.

The chain carries TRBV30 and TRBJ2-1; no clear D. From germline, CDR1 is GTSNPN and CDR2 SVGIG (reference sequence). V was shortened by 8 bases and J by 3 bases, with 8 bases between the two germline ends. The CDR3 covers 11 residues. DNA of the CDR3: TGTGCCGGCTTGATCTACAATGAGCAGTTCTTC. Protein sequence: CAGLIYNEQFF.

Concerning this clone: The sample carries other DNA sequences with the same CDR3. V is TRBV18 and J is TRBJ2-5; no firm D call. This CDR3 region has 11 residues. Germline CDR1 KGHSH, CDR2 LQKENI. Trimming pared 5 bases from V and 2 bases from J, leaving 3 bases between. This chain's CDR3 is CASSSQETQYF. The CDR3 DNA follows: TGTGCCAGCTCATCGCAAGAGACCCAGTACTTC.

Concerning this clone: Other DNA sequences in this specimen translate into the identical CDR3. The rearrangement uses TRBV9 and TRBJ1-6; a possible D gene is TRBD1 (5 bases). Looked up from germline, CDR1 is SGDLS and CDR2 is YYNGEE. The length of the CDR3 is 14 residues. V lost 0 bases and J 4 bases, leaving 5 bases between the germline ends. The CDR3 sequence: CASSVGQYNSPLHF. The CDR3 nucleotides are TGTGCCAGCAGCGTAGGACAGTATAATTCACCCCTCCACTTT.

The chain uses TRBV6-1 and TRBJ1-4; 7 nucleotides line up with TRBD1. Per germline, CDR1 MNHNS and CDR2 SASEGT. The V segment lost 3 bases and the J segment 7 bases; nucleotides outside the gene matches: 8. The CDR3 is 15 amino acids. DNA for the CDR3: TGTGCCAGCAGTGACCGACAGGGTTCTAGTGAAAAACTGTTTTTT. Protein product: CASSDRQGSSEKLFF.

The chain recombines TRBV14 with TRBJ1-2, with D possibly being TRBD1 (6 bases). Between the trimmed V and J ends, which lost 2 bases and 8 bases, there was a span of 15 bases. This CDR3 spans 14 amino acids. Germline lookup yields CDR1 SGHDN and CDR2 FVKESK. The CDR3 nucleotides read TGTGCCAGCAGCCAATCGTACAGGGATTGGGGCTACACCTTC. It encodes CASSQSYRDWGYTF.

The chain links TRBV3-1 (or the pseudogene TRBV3-2) to TRBJ2-7; no definite D call. Trimming left V 0 bases short and J 5 bases short, with 17 bases between. In germline, CDR1 is LGHDT, CDR2 YNNKEL (reference sequence). This CDR3 spans 16 amino acids. CDR3 loop: CASSQEALAKRDEQYF. CDR3 nucleotide sequence: TGTGCCAGCAGCCAAGAGGCCTTGGCAAAACGGGACGAGCAGTACTTC.

This clone was seen a single time. CDR3 nucleotides: TGTGCCAGCAGCTTACCGGCAGGTAGCACAGATACGCAGTATTTT. Its translation: CASSLPAGSTDTQYF. The chain combines TRBV7-9 with TRBJ2-3; D gene ambiguous. CDR1 and CDR2 from the germline V gene are SEHNR and FQNEAQ (reference sequence). Between the trimmed V and J ends, which lost 2 bases and 0 bases, there was a span of 9 bases. This CDR3 is built from 15 residues. Combining the CDR3 with reference TRBV7-9 and TRBJ2-3 gives the whole variable domain DTGVSQNPRHKITKRGQNVTFRCDPISEHNRLYWYRQTLGQGPEFLTYFQNEAQLEKSRLLSDRFSAERPKGSFSTLEIQRTEQGDSAMYLCASSLPAGSTDTQYFGPGTRLTVL.

This clone was seen a handful of times. The gene calls are TRBV28 and TRBJ1-5; 9 bases match TRBD1. Germline V CDR1 and CDR2: MDHEN, SYDVKM. The CDR3 is made up of 14 amino acids. J was trimmed by 1 base and V by 6 bases; bases with no gene match: 1. CDR3 amino acids: CASRTGGSNQPQHF. The CDR3 DNA sequence: TGTGCCAGCAGGACAGGGGGGAGCAATCAGCCCCAGCATTTT.

V usage is TRBV5-1 and J usage is TRBJ2-1; possible D gene TRBD1, 6 bases. V shed 3 bases and J shed 1 base, with 14 bases lying between them. The CDR3 spans 16 residues. CDR1 is SGHRS, CDR2 YFSETQ, per germline. CDR3 sequence reads: CASSSIQGTSYNEQFF. For the CDR3, the DNA is TGCGCCAGCAGCTCAATACAGGGAACATCCTACAATGAGCAGTTCTTC.

This chain uses TRBV5-1 with TRBJ1-2; no clear D gene. Per the germline V gene, CDR1 is SGHRS and CDR2 is YFSETQ. The CDR3 is 14 residues long. The V end was cut by 0 bases, the J end by 8 bases, with 14 bases between. The CDR3 coding sequence is TGCGCCAGCAGCTTGGAGATGAGCAGCGGCGGCTACACCTTC. This gives the protein CASSLEMSSGGYTF.

The chain carries TRBV3-1 (or the pseudogene TRBV3-2) and TRBJ1-3, with D possibly matching TRBD1 (6 bases). V was clipped by 1 base and J by 4 bases, with 14 bases between them. Germline values: CDR1 LGHDT, CDR2 YNNKEL (reference sequence). The CDR3 loop spans 16 amino acids. The CDR3 region is CASSQAPGDLGNTIYF. CDR3 sequence (DNA): TGTGCCAGCAGCCAAGCACCAGGGGACCTGGGAAACACCATATATTTT.

The chain joins TRBV5-1 to TRBJ1-1, with unresolved D. V was pared by 4 bases and J by 4 bases, with 17 bases between. Looked up from germline, CDR1 is SGHRS and CDR2 is YFSETQ. The CDR3 is made up of 15 amino acids. In DNA form, the CDR3 reads TGCGCCAGCAGCCCCCAGGCAGCCCGTGGCACTGAAGCTTTCTTT. It translates to CASSPQAARGTEAFF.

The chain uses TRBV11-2 and TRBJ1-5; 8 bases are a match to TRBD1. Germline V gene lookup returns CDR1 SGHAT and CDR2 FQNNGV. CDR3 length: 18 amino acids. Trimming cost V 5 bases and J 3 bases; bases outside gene matches: 15. Here the CDR3 reads CASSPTRLDRGYNQPQHF. The CDR3 region has the DNA TGTGCCAGCAGCCCGACACGGCTAGACAGGGGATACAATCAGCCCCAGCATTTT.

V and J are TRBV9 and TRBJ1-4, with 8 bases lining up with TRBD1. Trimming removed 4 bases from V and 8 bases from J; junction bases left unmatched: 7. Germline V gene sequence: CDR1 SGDLS, CDR2 YYNGEE. The CDR3 consists of 14 residues. CDR3 in DNA: TGTGCCAGCAGCTCACGGACAGGGACCGAAAAACTGTTTTTT. Translated: CASSSRTGTEKLFF.

This chain uses TRBV28 with TRBJ1-2; the match to TRBD1 covers 7 bases. Per germline, CDR1 MDHEN and CDR2 SYDVKM. The V gene end was trimmed by 7 bases and the J gene end by 0 bases; junction bases not matched to a gene: 2. This CDR3 is built from 13 residues. CDR3 DNA sequence: TGTGCCAGCAACAGGGGAGCTAACTATGGCTACACCTTC. Amino acid sequence: CASNRGANYGYTF.